This T cell receptor beta chain derives from a study of shared clonotypes between healthy human individuals. CD8 cells classed as naive were CD45RO-negative and positively selected for CCR7, excluding terminally differentiated effector memory CD45RA+ cells. Donors, healthy HIV-negative adults, lacked recent acute infections or vaccinations. Study-level findings and limits: Across four donors, naive CD4 shared roughly 5.1%, naive CD8 approximately 3.5%, memory CD4 roughly 2.1%, memory CD8 over 0.3%.

Assay used: immunoSEQ multiplex PCR; TCRdb lists only in-frame clones, some missing. The sample lists around 1,900,000 clones; 85% to 95% were seen once. Regarding this clone: The antigen is unknown.

The CDR3 sequence is 14 residues long. Deletions cut 4 bases from V and 2 bases from J, with 13 bases between. Per the germline V gene, CDR1 is SGHNT and CDR2 is YYREEE (reference sequence). What was sequenced was naive CD8+ T cells from PBMCs. The genes are TRBV5-4 and TRBJ2-7, with unresolved D. The source of this sequence is a man aged 18 to 29 in good health. Some clones in this sample may be carry-over from other donors' samples. CDR3 nucleotide sequence: TGTGCCAGCAGCCCGGCCCGGGCCACCTACGAGCAGTACTTC. Translating gives CASSPARATYEQYF.